Listed here is a single T cell receptor (beta chain). Its antigen has not been determined. No clone much larger than this one lies a single base away; base qualities are absent. This sample was included in a study of Graves' ophthalmopathy and Graves' hyperthyroidism listed by TCRdb under 2018. Notes on the research overall: Stable hyperthyroidism was defined as no progression to ophthalmopathy within 18 months of follow-up. To explore V-J signatures that separate ophthalmopathy from hyperthyroidism, a discovery set of 95 to 100 patients was enrolled, consisting of 40 to 45 with ophthalmopathy and some 59 with stable hyperthyroidism. After sampling, hyperthyroidism patients received methimazole starting at 30 mg daily, and ophthalmopathy patients received high-dose intravenous methylprednisolone. The study used signatures of the TCR beta repertoire to tell Graves' ophthalmopathy apart from Graves' hyperthyroidism and to predict which patients would progress to ophthalmopathy. T-cell repertoires of thyroid tissue and blood were compared in several hyperthyroidism patients. The independent validation cohort included 18 to 20 hyperthyroidism patients plus 17 patients who later progressed from hyperthyroidism to ophthalmopathy. In total, approximately 130 blood samples were TCR-sequenced: 40 to 45 ophthalmopathy, around 75 hyperthyroidism and roughly 17 hyperthyroidism-to-ophthalmopathy patients.

The CDR3 sequence holds 14 residues, the cysteine and phenylalanine included. CDR3 DNA only is kept here, 42 bases in frame from base 1. The V and J ends are trimmed by 6 bases and 6 bases, leaving 16 bases between them. CDR1 SGHDT and CDR2 YYEEEE are derived from the germline V gene. The research as a whole found: No statistical method was used to predetermine the sample size, and group allocation was not hidden from the investigators. Most expanded thyroid clonotypes with a frequency above 0.001 also appeared in blood, which suggests that blood repertoires may reflect the immune response in the thyroid. In validation, the model predicted ophthalmopathy progression with 55% to 71% sensitivity and 72.22% specificity; 12 predicted patients were CT-confirmed with GO in a median of approximately 6.5 months. In cross-validation, the 13-signature model distinguished ophthalmopathy from stable hyperthyroidism with less than 90% sensitivity and about 81% specificity, while in the test set the corresponding values were roughly 80% and 75%.

TCR beta CDR3 regions were amplified from RNA transcripts for repertoire sequencing. The first round was an RT-PCR using HTBI primers with the Qiagen OneStep RT-PCR kit, and this first round was followed by a second-round multiplex PCR, then size selection and purification. Libraries were sequenced on an Illumina HiSeq2000 using paired-end 100 bp reads. In the original analysis: Reads were processed with SOAPnuke, discarding reads with adapters, uncalled bases, mean Phred below 15, or no exact constant-primer or identifier match. COPE v1.2.5 was used to merge high-quality paired reads. Unique nucleotide sequences were defined as clonotypes and aligned to IMGT TRB V, D and J references using MiTCR v1.1. Analysis was restricted to V-J combinations with a frequency above 0.0001, which covered roughly 99% of repertoires. For each V-J combination, a TCR clonal expansion and chaos score was defined as F50 clonal expansion divided by the chaos observed in the TCRdist matrix. Welch's t-statistics and random forest were used to reduce features to more than ten V-J combinations, which were fed into a naive Bayes classifier. The similarity between thyroid and blood repertoires was quantified using the Morisita-Horn index. The public reads were reanalyzed by TCRdb: fastp trimming at Q25, MiXCR alignment, in-frame beta chains only. When rows share a CDR3 protein, they turn into one entry using the most common DNA and genes. None of the V and J calls come from the authors' own analysis; TCRdb made them. This sample has around 1,000,000 distinct CDR3 sequences in its table, and about two fifths of those were observed once. The top ten constitute more than 9.5% of the sample.

Patients with hyperthyroidism were aged 18 to 65 years, had been newly diagnosed, and had a disease duration of less than 2 months. Patients were excluded if they had other autoimmune diseases, uncontrolled infections, pregnancy or lactation. Clinical symptoms, serum thyroxine, TRAb, thyroid ultrasound and orbital computed tomography formed the basis of the diagnosis. Trizol reagent was used to extract the total RNA, and its quality was then checked on an Agilent 2100 Bioanalyzer. The TCR originated in an adult man with Graves' hyperthyroidism. Sequences were obtained from peripheral blood or thyroid tissue (not recorded which). Rearrangement joined TRBV5-6 to TRBJ1-5; the best D guess is TRBD1, with 6 bases matching. The DNA sequence is given as TGTGCCAGCACTTACTATGGGGGCGGTCAGCCCCAGCATTTT. It translates to CASTYYGGGQPQHF.